This TCR beta chain was profiled in a study of T cell changes during pregnancy in multiple sclerosis. Some clones are missing from TCRdb's copy, which holds only in-frame ones; the method was immunoSEQ multiplex PCR. The table shows about 27,000 clones, with roughly 89% occurring only once. The sequencing here drew on CD8+ T cells from peripheral blood mononuclear cells, taken in the second trimester of pregnancy. The TCR was taken from a female donor with multiple sclerosis, enrolled in a pregnancy study.

This chain's CDR3 is CASSLANQYEQYF. The DNA for the CDR3 is TGTGCCAGCAGCTTGGCGAACCAGTACGAGCAGTACTTC. The gene calls are TRBV5-6 and TRBJ2-7; D unclear. CDR1 is SGHDT and CDR2 is YYEEEE in the germline V gene. The V and J ends lost 0 bases and 4 bases respectively, with 8 bases between them. The length of the CDR3 is 13 residues.